This record concerns one TCR beta chain sequence. The data stem from a study of blood T cell repertoires in COVID-19. As for the study in general: The United States, Italy and Spain supplied acute and convalescent COVID-19 samples. T cells, B-cell-depleted T cells, or PBMCs supplied cDNA or gDNA.

Unmatched junction bases numbered 3, after V lost 2 bases and J lost 7 bases. The CDR3 is 14 residues long. CDR1 is SEHNR and CDR2 is FQNEAQ in the germline V gene (reference sequence). Methods used by the authors: Reference gene primer amplification in the assay estimated nucleated cell counts. Only in-frame clones appear in the TCRdb table, and some are missing; sequencing was by immunoSEQ multiplex PCR. That table gives V, J and clone size, and the DNA gave D and trimming. There are over 130,000 clones in the sample; approximately 89% occur only once, and 25% to 30% lies in the top ten. The chain couples TRBV7-9 to TRBJ2-1, with 9 bases that match TRBD2. The sequencing sample was made of peripheral blood. The source of this sequence is a human donor in a cohort sampled during active COVID-19. The CDR3 DNA reads TGTGCCAGCAGCTTACTAGCGGGGATGAATGAGCAGTTCTTC. Protein: CASSLLAGMNEQFF.